The 17 T cell receptor beta chains below were found in one sample sequenced in a study of cytotoxic CD8 clonotypes in ibrutinib-treated CLL (dated by TCRdb to the early 2020s). The time point tag for this specimen amounts to: progressive disease on ibrutinib. The library came from the immunoSEQ multiplex PCR assay. TCRdb holds this immuneACCESS table with in-frame rearrangements only. Some clones are missing; in checked studies, unresolved V genes explain under half, and the rest has no known cause. This sample gives under 300,000 clones in total; 60% to 80% of them show up just once. The top ten hold about 5.8% of the sample. The specimen was PBMCs, collected at disease progression, from a patient treated with ibrutinib. These receptors were obtained from a human donor with chronic lymphocytic leukemia.

This chain joins TRBV2 and TRBJ2-1; 10 nucleotides agree with TRBD2. The CDR3 has 16 amino acids. V lost 7 bases, J lost 4 bases, and 10 bases stayed unmatched. Germline values: CDR1 SNHLY, CDR2 FYNNEI. The DNA of the CDR3 is TGTGCCAGCACCAGAACCGGGACTAGCGTTTACAATGAGCAGTTCTTC. Amino acid sequence: CASTRTGTSVYNEQFF.

Only one count was recorded for this clone. This sequence joins TRBV29-1 and TRBJ2-7, with 9 bases that match TRBD1. V shed 7 bases and J 3 bases; nucleotides not matched to a gene: 7. This CDR3 contains 13 residues. The germline V gene has CDR1 SQVTM and CDR2 ANQGSEA. For the CDR3, the DNA is TGCAGCGGCCGGGGACAGGGTCGCTACGAGCAGTACTTC. Residues: CSGRGQGRYEQYF.

This sequence joins TRBV4-2 and TRBJ1-6; 11 positions agree with TRBD1. V lost 4 bases to trimming and J lost 10 bases; unmatched junction nucleotides: 9. The CDR3 extends over 16 amino acids. Germline V gene data show CDR1 as LGHNA and CDR2 as YNFKEQ. This chain's CDR3 is CASSPAGTGGGSPLHF. The CDR3, as DNA: TGTGCCAGCAGCCCCGCTGGGACAGGGGGGGGGTCACCCCTCCACTTT.

A note on this clone: A much larger clone is a single base away; this may be a read error. The chain is built from TRBV9 and TRBJ2-3, with D hard to call. The germline CDR1 and CDR2 sequences are SGDLS and YYNGEE. This CDR3 is built from 11 residues. The germline V and J ends were trimmed by 3 bases and 2 bases, with 1 base remaining between them. CDR3 protein: CASSDTDTQYF. The DNA for the CDR3 is TGTGCCAGCAGCGACACAGATACGCAGTATTTT.

This chain links TRBV5-1 with TRBJ1-2; 8 nucleotides line up with TRBD1. Looked up from germline, CDR1 is SGHRS and CDR2 is YFSETQ. This CDR3 spans 14 amino acids. Germline trimming cut 3 bases from V and 4 bases from J; bases unmatched to any gene: 5. This CDR3 is CASSWGQASYGYTF. The CDR3 nucleotides are TGCGCCAGCAGCTGGGGACAGGCCTCCTATGGCTACACCTTC. Using reference TRBV5-1 and TRBJ1-2 for the parts outside the CDR3, the full variable domain is KAGVTQTPRYLIKTRGQQVTLSCSPISGHRSVSWYQQTPGQGLQFLFEYFSETQRNKGNFPGRFSGRQFSNSRSEMNVSTLELGDSALYLCASSWGQASYGYTFGSGTRLTVV.

V gene TRBV2 combines with J gene TRBJ2-2; perhaps TRBD2 as D (6 bases). V lost 8 bases, J lost 6 bases, and 22 bases lay in between. Germline values: CDR1 SNHLY, CDR2 FYNNEI. The CDR3 runs 16 residues. The CDR3 here is CASGPGTAGTAGELFF. The CDR3 DNA is TGTGCCAGCGGACCCGGGACTGCAGGTACCGCCGGGGAGCTGTTTTTT.

The V call is TRBV7-2, the J call TRBJ2-5; D may be TRBD2 (6 bases). The CDR3 has 15 residues. The V end lost 1 base, the J end lost 2 bases, and 11 bases lay between the germline ends. Germline V CDR1 and CDR2: SGHTA, FQGNSA. The CDR3 DNA reads TGTGCCAGCAGCTTAGATTCGGCGGGGCAAGAGACCCAGTACTTC. This codes for CASSLDSAGQETQYF.

A word on this clone: Other nucleotide sequences in the sample specify the same CDR3. The V and J genes are TRBV6-5 and TRBJ1-5; D perhaps matches TRBD1 (5 bases). CDR3 length: 15 amino acids. V shed 0 bases and J shed 3 bases, with 9 bases lying between them. Germline values: CDR1 MNHEY, CDR2 SVGAGI. As DNA, the CDR3 is TGTGCCAGCAGTTACTCTGGGGGTTCCAATCAGCCCCAGCATTTT. It codes for CASSYSGGSNQPQHF.

The CDR3 DNA reads TGTGCCAGCAGTCGTACGGGACACTCAAACTATGGCTACACCTTC. Its translation is CASSRTGHSNYGYTF. The chain uses TRBV6-6 and TRBJ1-2; a possible D gene is TRBD1 (6 bases). Trimming pared 5 bases from V and 2 bases from J, leaving 15 bases between. This CDR3 contains 15 residues. The germline V gene encodes CDR1 MNHNY and CDR2 SVGAGI (reference sequence).

This chain uses TRBV5-4 with TRBJ2-5; D may be TRBD1 (6 bases). This CDR3 is 14 amino acids long. Germline assignment: CDR1 SGHNT and CDR2 YYREEE (reference sequence). V was clipped by 0 bases and J by 2 bases, with 8 bases between them. This CDR3 reads CASSLGGPQETQYF. In DNA form, the CDR3 reads TGTGCCAGCAGCTTGGGGGGGCCGCAAGAGACCCAGTACTTC.

This clone was counted a few times. The chain couples TRBV18 to TRBJ1-4; no definite D call. The V end lost 2 bases, the J end lost 8 bases, and 6 bases lay between the germline ends. The CDR3 contains 12 residues. Germline V gene sequence: CDR1 KGHSH, CDR2 LQKENI. CDR3 sequence: CASSPGYEKLFF. DNA for the CDR3: TGTGCCAGCTCACCAGGGTACGAAAAACTGTTTTTT.

The rearrangement links TRBV28 to TRBJ2-5; 10 positions agree with TRBD2. The V segment lost 5 bases and the J segment 5 bases; nucleotides outside the gene matches: 11. Per germline, CDR1 MDHEN and CDR2 SYDVKM. This CDR3 has 16 amino acids. The CDR3 DNA follows: TGTGCCAGCAGTGGTAGGGTAGCGGGAGGCTGGGAGACCCAGTACTTC. Protein: CASSGRVAGGWETQYF.

The chain has TRBV7-9 and TRBJ2-7; no clear D. The CDR3 has 15 amino acids. With 3 bases removed from V and 0 bases from J, the gap between germline ends came to 12 bases. The germline gives CDR1 SEHNR, CDR2 FQNEAQ (reference sequence). The CDR3 region is CASSLSQVTSYEQYF. CDR3 DNA: TGTGCCAGCAGCTTGAGCCAGGTAACCTCCTACGAGCAGTACTTC. The full variable domain, completed using reference TRBV7-9 and TRBJ2-7, is DTGVSQNPRHKITKRGQNVTFRCDPISEHNRLYWYRQTLGQGPEFLTYFQNEAQLEKSRLLSDRFSAERPKGSFSTLEIQRTEQGDSAMYLCASSLSQVTSYEQYFGPGTRLTVT.

The V call is TRBV14, the J call TRBJ1-2; D may be TRBD1 (5 bases). CDR3 length: 13 residues. Germline V gene data show CDR1 as SGHDN and CDR2 as FVKESK. V was shortened by 4 bases and J by 4 bases, with 10 bases between the two germline ends. CDR3 sequence (DNA): TGTGCCAGCAGCCCCGGGACGACCTATGGCTACACCTTC. Encoded protein: CASSPGTTYGYTF. Full variable domain (remainder filled in from reference TRBV14 and TRBJ1-2): EAGVTQFPSHSVIEKGQTVTLRCDPISGHDNLYWYRRVMGKEIKFLLHFVKESKQDESGMPNNRFLAERTGGTYSTLKVQPAELEDSGVYFCASSPGTTYGYTFGSGTRLTVV.

The genes are TRBV11-2 and TRBJ1-1; D is unresolved. This CDR3 spans 11 amino acids. The V end lost 8 bases, the J end lost 6 bases, and 10 bases lay between the germline ends. Germline V gene lookup returns CDR1 SGHAT and CDR2 FQNNGV. The CDR3 DNA reads as TGTGCCAGCGCCCGTACCCCTGAAGCTTTCTTT. This translates into CASARTPEAFF.

The chain has TRBV5-1 and TRBJ2-5, with 7 positions matching TRBD1. V shed 2 bases, J shed 2 bases, and the junction held 6 bases outside the gene matches. This CDR3 has 15 amino acids. CDR1 SGHRS and CDR2 YFSETQ come from the germline V gene. The CDR3 loop is CASSFHGQEQETQYF. The CDR3 bases are TGCGCCAGCAGCTTCCACGGACAGGAGCAAGAGACCCAGTACTTC.

This rearrangement joins TRBV7-8 to TRBJ1-3, with D possibly matching TRBD1 (5 bases). The CDR3 contains 16 residues. The V end lost 5 bases, the J end lost 0 bases, and 14 bases lay between the germline ends. Germline loops: CDR1 SGHVS, CDR2 FQNEAQ. Here the CDR3 reads CASSRPPGISGNTIYF. The CDR3, as DNA: TGTGCCAGCAGCCGCCCTCCAGGGATCTCTGGAAACACCATATATTTT. The complete variable domain, with remaining parts taken from reference TRBV7-8 and TRBJ1-3, reads GAGVSQSPRYKVAKRGQDVALRCDPISGHVSLFWYQQALGQGPEFLTYFQNEAQLDKSGLPSDRFFAERPEGSVSTLKIQRTQQEDSAVYLCASSRPPGISGNTIYFGEGSWLTVV.